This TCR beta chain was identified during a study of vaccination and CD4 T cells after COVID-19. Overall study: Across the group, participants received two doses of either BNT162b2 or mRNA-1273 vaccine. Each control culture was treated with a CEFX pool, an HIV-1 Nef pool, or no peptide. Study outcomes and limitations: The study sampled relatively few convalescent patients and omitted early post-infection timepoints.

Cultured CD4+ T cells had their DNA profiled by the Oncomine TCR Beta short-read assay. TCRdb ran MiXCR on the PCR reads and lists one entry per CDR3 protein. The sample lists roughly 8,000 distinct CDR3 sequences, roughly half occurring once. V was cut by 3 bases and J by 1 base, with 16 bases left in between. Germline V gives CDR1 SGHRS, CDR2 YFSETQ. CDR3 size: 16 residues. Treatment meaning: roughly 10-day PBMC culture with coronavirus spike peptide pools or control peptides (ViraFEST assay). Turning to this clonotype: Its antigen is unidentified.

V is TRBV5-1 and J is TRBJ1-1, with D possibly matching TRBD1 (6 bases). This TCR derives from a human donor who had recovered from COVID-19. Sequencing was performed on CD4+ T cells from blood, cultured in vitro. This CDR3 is CASSYSYRATNTEAFF. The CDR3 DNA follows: TGCGCCAGCAGCTACTCTTACAGGGCGACGAACACTGAAGCTTTCTTT.